The clone carrying this TCR beta chain has only one observation. These data come from a study of shared clonotypes between healthy human individuals. Looked up from germline, CDR1 is SGHNT and CDR2 is YYREEE (reference sequence). The CDR3 extends over 20 amino acids. V lost 0 bases, J lost 0 bases, and 9 bases stayed unmatched. Only Caucasian adults living in Nashville, Tennessee made up the donor group. TCRdb's table, derived via immunoSEQ multiplex PCR, lists solely in-frame clones and lacks some. This sample has some 580,000 clones; around 97% occur once, and the top ten carry about 0.06%. This chain links TRBV5-4 with TRBJ2-1, with 13 positions matching TRBD2. The receptor was isolated from a woman in her thirties in good health. The sample consisted of naive CD4+ T cells sorted from blood. Subset here: CD45RA+ positively selected. The CDR3 loop reads CASSLVAGTSGTFSYNEQFF. The CDR3 DNA reads as TGTGCCAGCAGCTTGGTGGCCGGGACTAGCGGGACGTTCTCCTACAATGAGCAGTTCTTC. Drawing the rest from reference TRBV5-4 and TRBJ2-1, the complete variable domain is ETGVTQSPTHLIKTRGQQVTLRCSSQSGHNTVSWYQQALGQGPQFIFQYYREEENGRGNFPPRFSGLQFPNYSSELNVNALELDDSALYLCASSLVAGTSGTFSYNEQFFGPGTRLTVL.